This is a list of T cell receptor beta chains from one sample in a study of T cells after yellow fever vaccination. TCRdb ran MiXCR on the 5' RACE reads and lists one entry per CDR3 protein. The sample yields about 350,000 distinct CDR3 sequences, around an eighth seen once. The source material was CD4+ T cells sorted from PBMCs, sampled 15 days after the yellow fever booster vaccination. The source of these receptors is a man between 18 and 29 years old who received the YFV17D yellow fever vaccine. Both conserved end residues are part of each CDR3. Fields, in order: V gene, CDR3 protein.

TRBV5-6,CASSGQDRGPQHF
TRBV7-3,CASSLTTGVGAFF
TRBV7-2,CASSLVSSLSYEQYF
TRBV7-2,CASSLAPWGSTDTQYF
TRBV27,CASAILRQPLLATF
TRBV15,CATSGQGWEKLFF
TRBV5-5,CASSPVGGHQYF
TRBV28,CASSGGPQETQYF
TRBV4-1,CASSRLDHTLHF
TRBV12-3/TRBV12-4,CASSLLGEETQYF
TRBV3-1,CASSQDRGLDQPQHF
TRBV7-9,CASSLTGRQYF
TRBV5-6,CASSLAGAGNQPQHF
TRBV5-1,CATQEGQGNFGELFF